This T cell receptor beta chain stems from a study of Graves' ophthalmopathy and Graves' hyperthyroidism. Study-wide results and limits: Blood samples also showed most expanded thyroid clonotypes exceeding 0.001 frequency.

With respect to this clonotype: Its antigen is as yet unknown.

RNA served as the template for amplifying TCR beta CDR3 regions. Second-round multiplex PCR came after a first-round RT-PCR that employed HTBI primers. MiXCR was run by TCRdb on the multiplex PCR reads, yielding one entry per CDR3 protein. Of about 620,000 distinct CDR3 sequences listed, about 20% are singletons. Germline CDR1 reads MGHDK; CDR2 reads SYGVNS. V was clipped by 3 bases and J by 5 bases; unmatched bases: 8. The CDR3 contains 15 residues. The V gene is TRBV25-1, the J gene TRBJ2-5, with 8 bases lining up with TRBD1. The source material was peripheral blood. The source is a woman between 18 and 29 years old with stable Graves' hyperthyroidism. Some clones in this sample may be carry-over from other donors' samples. The CDR3 spells CASSDQRQGIETQYF. CDR3 DNA: TGTGCCAGCAGTGATCAACGACAGGGGATTGAGACCCAGTACTTC.